A selection of T cell receptor beta chains follows, all from one sample in a study of HIV-infected patients and healthy controls. TCRdb analysed the 5' RACE reads with MiXCR anew, one entry per CDR3 protein. Of about 12,000 distinct CDR3 sequences listed, about 5.1% are singletons. The sequencing sample was made of blood. The origin of the receptors is an adult in good health. The CDR3 runs from the conserved cysteine through the conserved F or W. The D gene is left open where the match is weak. Not every row has a clone size; where given, it reads once, few, many or a size class.

j_gene | abundance | v_gene | d_gene | CDR3aa | CDR3nt
TRBJ1-2 | medium-sized | TRBV7-9 | - | CASSNWVNYGYTF | TGTGCCAGCAGCAACTGGGTTAACTATGGCTACACCTTC
TRBJ2-3 | - | TRBV29-1 | TRBD2 | CSVRSTGGAPDTQYF | TGCAGCGTTCGTTCTACCGGGGGGGCCCCAGATACGCAGTATTTT
TRBJ2-4 | medium-sized | TRBV6-5 | - | CASSYSTGAKNIQYF | TGTGCCAGCAGTTACTCGACAGGAGCCAAAAACATTCAGTACTTC
TRBJ2-5 | medium-sized | TRBV2 | TRBD2 | CASRAGTSGPWGQETQYF | TGTGCCAGCAGAGCCGGGACTAGCGGGCCATGGGGACAAGAGACCCAGTACTTC
TRBJ2-1 | many | TRBV18 | TRBD1 | CASSLQGAYNEQFF | TGTGCCAGCTCACTTCAGGGGGCTTACAATGAGCAGTTCTTC
TRBJ1-2 | medium-sized | TRBV5-1 | - | CASSLDQGGGGYTF | TGCGCCAGCAGCTTGGATCAGGGAGGAGGTGGCTACACCTTC
TRBJ2-7 | many | TRBV5-1 | TRBD1 | CASSLGQGREQYF | TGCGCCAGCAGCTTGGGACAGGGAAGGGAGCAGTACTTC
TRBJ2-5 | many | TRBV6-1 | TRBD1 | CASGRGGQGRETQYF | TGTGCCAGCGGAAGGGGAGGACAGGGGAGAGAGACCCAGTACTTC
TRBJ2-3 | many | TRBV7-2 | TRBD2 | CASSPRLAGGSTDTQYF | TGTGCCAGCAGCCCCAGACTAGCGGGGGGGAGCACAGATACGCAGTATTTT
TRBJ2-5 | many | TRBV7-2 | TRBD2 | CASSQLAGVRETQYF | TGTGCCAGCAGCCAACTAGCGGGGGTACGAGAGACCCAGTACTTC
TRBJ2-3 | medium-sized | TRBV10-2 | - | CASSQTDTQYF | TGCGCCAGCAGTCAAACCGATACGCAGTATTTT
TRBJ1-4 | many | TRBV2 | TRBD1 | CASGQGAWNEKLFF | TGTGCCAGCGGCCAGGGGGCGTGGAATGAAAAACTGTTTTTT
TRBJ2-1 | medium-sized | TRBV13 | - | CASSLRPSRVSYNEQFF | TGTGCCAGCAGCTTACGACCTTCCCGGGTCTCCTACAATGAGCAGTTCTTC
TRBJ1-2 | many | TRBV19 | TRBD1 | CASSSSTGSRFGYGYTF | TGTGCCAGTAGTTCCTCGACAGGGTCTAGGTTTGGCTATGGCTACACCTTC
TRBJ2-3 | many | TRBV7-9 | TRBD2 | CASSPPSGGSDTQYF | TGTGCCAGCAGCCCTCCAAGCGGGGGCTCAGATACGCAGTATTTT
TRBJ2-4 | many | TRBV20-1 | - | CSARAEASQLKNIQYF | TGCAGTGCTAGAGCTGAGGCCTCGCAACTTAAAAACATTCAGTACTTC
TRBJ1-2 | many | TRBV11-2 | - | CASSLERDSGYGYTF | TGTGCCAGCAGCTTAGAAAGGGATTCAGGCTATGGCTACACCTTC
TRBJ2-2 | many | TRBV12-3/TRBV12-4 | - | CASRGQWNTGELFF | TGTGCCAGCAGGGGACAATGGAACACCGGGGAGCTGTTTTTT
TRBJ1-1 | many | TRBV10-3 | - | CAISTTGTDTEAFF | TGTGCCATCAGTACAACAGGTACCGACACTGAAGCTTTCTTT
TRBJ2-3 | medium-sized | TRBV6-1 | - | CASSGYRGTQYF | TGTGCCAGCAGTGGGTACCGGGGTACGCAGTATTTT
TRBJ2-2 | many | TRBV19 | TRBD2 | CASSPIAGGTGELFF | TGTGCCAGTAGTCCCATAGCGGGGGGTACCGGGGAGCTGTTTTTT
TRBJ2-6 | medium-sized | TRBV20-1 | TRBD1 | CSATQGGSGANVLTF | TGCAGTGCTACCCAAGGGGGCAGCGGGGCCAACGTCCTGACTTTC
TRBJ1-5 | many | TRBV20-1 | - | CSVAPNADNQPQHF | TGCAGTGTTGCACCCAATGCAGACAATCAGCCCCAGCATTTT
TRBJ2-7 | many | TRBV12-3/TRBV12-4 | TRBD2 | CASSFPGLAGAIEQYF | TGTGCCAGCAGTTTCCCAGGACTAGCGGGGGCTATCGAGCAGTACTTC
TRBJ2-5 | many | TRBV5-1 | TRBD2 | CASSLTSARQETQYF | TGCGCCAGCAGCTTGACTAGCGCACGGCAAGAGACCCAGTACTTC
TRBJ2-7 | many | TRBV5-6 | TRBD2 | CASSPSGGHLQYF | TGTGCCAGCAGCCCCTCGGGGGGGCACTTGCAGTACTTC
TRBJ2-3 | medium-sized | TRBV6-5 | - | CASRPVGRRGTDTQYF | TGTGCCAGCAGGCCTGTGGGAAGGCGGGGCACAGATACGCAGTATTTT
TRBJ1-1 | - | TRBV11-2 | TRBD1 | CASSRLQGITEAFF | TGTGCCAGCAGCCGATTACAGGGGATCACTGAAGCTTTCTTT
TRBJ1-2 | medium-sized | TRBV12-3/TRBV12-4 | - | CASSFRTGMNYGYTF | TGTGCCAGCAGTTTCAGGACTGGTATGAACTATGGCTACACCTTC
TRBJ2-7 | many | TRBV6-1 | TRBD2 | CASSEWGLGYEQYF | TGTGCCAGCAGTGAATGGGGACTAGGTTATGAGCAGTACTTC
TRBJ2-7 | many | TRBV3-1 | - | CASSPPGELKQYF | TGTGCCAGCAGCCCCCCGGGCGAGCTGAAGCAGTACTTC
TRBJ2-7 | many | TRBV18 | - | CASRAGQYEQYF | TGTGCCAGCCGCGCCGGACAGTACGAGCAGTACTTC
TRBJ2-1 | many | TRBV5-4 | - | CASSLGNEQFF | TGTGCCAGCAGCTTGGGCAATGAGCAGTTCTTC
TRBJ2-5 | medium-sized | TRBV29-1 | TRBD2 | CSVEPWGLAGGFQETQYF | TGCAGCGTTGAACCCTGGGGCTTAGCGGGGGGTTTCCAAGAGACCCAGTACTTC
TRBJ1-5 | many | TRBV6-1 | - | CASSRDNGSNQPQHF | TGTGCCAGCAGCCGGGACAATGGCAGCAATCAGCCCCAGCATTTT
TRBJ2-4 | medium-sized | TRBV29-1 | - | CSVEENVIQYF | TGCAGCGTTGAAGAGAACGTCATCCAGTACTTC
TRBJ1-1 | medium-sized | TRBV29-1 | TRBD1 | CSVFQGQKAFF | TGCAGCGTTTTCCAGGGACAGAAAGCTTTCTTT